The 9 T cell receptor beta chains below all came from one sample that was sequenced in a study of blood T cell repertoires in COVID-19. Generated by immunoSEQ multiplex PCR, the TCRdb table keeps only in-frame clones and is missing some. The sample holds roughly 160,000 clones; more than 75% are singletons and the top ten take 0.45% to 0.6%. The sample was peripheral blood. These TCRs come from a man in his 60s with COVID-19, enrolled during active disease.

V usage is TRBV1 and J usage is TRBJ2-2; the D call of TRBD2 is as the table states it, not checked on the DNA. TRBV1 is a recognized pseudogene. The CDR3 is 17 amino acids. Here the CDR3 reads CTSSQAKLAGNTGELFF. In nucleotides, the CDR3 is TGCACCAGCAGCCAAGCAAAACTAGCGGGTAACACCGGGGAGCTGTTTTTT.

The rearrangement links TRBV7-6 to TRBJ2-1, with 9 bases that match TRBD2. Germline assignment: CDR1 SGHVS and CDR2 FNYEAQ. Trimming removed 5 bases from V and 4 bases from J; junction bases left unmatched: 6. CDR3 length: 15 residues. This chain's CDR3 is CASSQAGGRYNEQFF. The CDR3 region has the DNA TGTGCCAGCAGCCAAGCGGGAGGCAGATACAATGAGCAGTTCTTC. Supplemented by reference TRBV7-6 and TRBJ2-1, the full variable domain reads GAGVSQSPRYKVTKRGQDVALRCDPISGHVSLYWYRQALGQGPEFLTYFNYEAQQDKSGLPNDRFSAERPEGSISTLTIQRTEQRDSAMYRCASSQAGGRYNEQFFGPGTRLTVL.

The CDR3 nucleotides read TGTGCCAGTTTTGACAGGGGATCGGATGGCTACACCTTC. It translates to CASFDRGSDGYTF. The V and J genes are TRBV19 and TRBJ1-2; 8 bases match TRBD1. With V trimmed by 8 bases and J by 6 bases, 8 bases remained unmatched. The CDR3 has 13 amino acids. Germline CDR1 reads LNHDA; CDR2 reads SQIVND (reference sequence).

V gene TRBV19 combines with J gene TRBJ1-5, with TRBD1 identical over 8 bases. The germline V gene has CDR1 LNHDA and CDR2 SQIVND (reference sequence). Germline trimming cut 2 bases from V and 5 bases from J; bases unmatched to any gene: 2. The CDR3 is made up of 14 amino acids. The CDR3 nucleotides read TGTGCCAGTAGTATAACGACAGGGGATCAGCCCCAGCATTTT. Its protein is CASSITTGDQPQHF. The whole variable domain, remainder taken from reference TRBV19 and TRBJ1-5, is DGGITQSPKYLFRKEGQNVTLSCEQNLNHDAMYWYRQDPGQGLRLIYYSQIVNDFQKGDIAEGYSVSREKKESFPLTVTSAQKNPTAFYLCASSITTGDQPQHFGDGTRLSIL.

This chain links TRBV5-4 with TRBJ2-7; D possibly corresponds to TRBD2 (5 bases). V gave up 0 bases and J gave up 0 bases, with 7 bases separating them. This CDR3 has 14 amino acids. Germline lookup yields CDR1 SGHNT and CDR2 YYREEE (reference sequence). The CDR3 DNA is TGTGCCAGCAGCTTGGCGGGGAACTCCTACGAGCAGTACTTC. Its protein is CASSLAGNSYEQYF. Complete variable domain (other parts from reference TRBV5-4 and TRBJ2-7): ETGVTQSPTHLIKTRGQQVTLRCSSQSGHNTVSWYQQALGQGPQFIFQYYREEENGRGNFPPRFSGLQFPNYSSELNVNALELDDSALYLCASSLAGNSYEQYFGPGTRLTVT.

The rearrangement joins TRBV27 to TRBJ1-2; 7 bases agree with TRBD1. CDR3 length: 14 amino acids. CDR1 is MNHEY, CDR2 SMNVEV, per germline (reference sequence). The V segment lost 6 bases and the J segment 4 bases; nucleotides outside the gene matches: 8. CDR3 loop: CASRDRNLGYGYTF. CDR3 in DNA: TGTGCCAGCAGGGACAGGAACCTAGGCTATGGCTACACCTTC.

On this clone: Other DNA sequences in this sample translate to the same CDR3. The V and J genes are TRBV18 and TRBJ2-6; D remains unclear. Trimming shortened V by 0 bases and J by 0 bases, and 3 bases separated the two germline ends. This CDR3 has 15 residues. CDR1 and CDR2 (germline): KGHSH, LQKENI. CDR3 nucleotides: TGTGCCAGCTCACCACCGAGCTCTGGGGCCAACGTCCTGACTTTC. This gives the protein CASSPPSSGANVLTF.

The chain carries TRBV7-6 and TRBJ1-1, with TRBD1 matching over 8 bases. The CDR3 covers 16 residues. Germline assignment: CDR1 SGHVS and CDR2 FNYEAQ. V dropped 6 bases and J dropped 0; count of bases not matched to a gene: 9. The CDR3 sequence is CASSSGQGRMNTEAFF. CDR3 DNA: TGTGCCAGCAGTTCCGGACAGGGTCGGATGAACACTGAAGCTTTCTTT.

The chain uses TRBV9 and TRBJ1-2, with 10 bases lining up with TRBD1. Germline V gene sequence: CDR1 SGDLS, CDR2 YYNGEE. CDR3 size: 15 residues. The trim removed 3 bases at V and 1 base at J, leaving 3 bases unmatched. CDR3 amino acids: CASSEGQGYNYGYTF. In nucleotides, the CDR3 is TGTGCCAGCAGCGAGGGACAGGGGTATAACTATGGCTACACCTTC.